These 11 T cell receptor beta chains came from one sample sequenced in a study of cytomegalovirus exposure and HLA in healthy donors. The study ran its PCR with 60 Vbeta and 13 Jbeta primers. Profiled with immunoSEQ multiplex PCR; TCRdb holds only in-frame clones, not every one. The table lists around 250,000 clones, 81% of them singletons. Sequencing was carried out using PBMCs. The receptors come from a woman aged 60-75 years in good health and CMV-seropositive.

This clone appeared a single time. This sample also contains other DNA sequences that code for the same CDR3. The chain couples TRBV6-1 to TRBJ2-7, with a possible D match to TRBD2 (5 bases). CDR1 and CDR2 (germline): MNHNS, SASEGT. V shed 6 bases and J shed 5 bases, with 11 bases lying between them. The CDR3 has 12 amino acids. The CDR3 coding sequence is TGTGCCAGCAGGTCGACGGGGAACGAGCAGTACTTC. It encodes CASRSTGNEQYF.

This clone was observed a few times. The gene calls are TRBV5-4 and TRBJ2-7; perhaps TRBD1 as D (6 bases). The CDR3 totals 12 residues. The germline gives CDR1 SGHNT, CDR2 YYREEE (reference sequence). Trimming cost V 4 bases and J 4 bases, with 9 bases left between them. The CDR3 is CASSPRGYEQYF. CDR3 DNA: TGTGCCAGCAGCCCTAGGGGGTACGAGCAGTACTTC. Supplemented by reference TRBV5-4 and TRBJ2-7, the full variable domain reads ETGVTQSPTHLIKTRGQQVTLRCSSQSGHNTVSWYQQALGQGPQFIFQYYREEENGRGNFPPRFSGLQFPNYSSELNVNALELDDSALYLCASSPRGYEQYFGPGTRLTVT.

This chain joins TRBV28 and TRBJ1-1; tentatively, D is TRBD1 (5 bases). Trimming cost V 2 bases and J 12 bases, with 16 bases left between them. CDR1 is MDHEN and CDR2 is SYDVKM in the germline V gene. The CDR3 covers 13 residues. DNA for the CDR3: TGTGCCAGCAGTTTAAGTTTCAGCGGGGGATCTTTCTTT. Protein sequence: CASSLSFSGGSFF.

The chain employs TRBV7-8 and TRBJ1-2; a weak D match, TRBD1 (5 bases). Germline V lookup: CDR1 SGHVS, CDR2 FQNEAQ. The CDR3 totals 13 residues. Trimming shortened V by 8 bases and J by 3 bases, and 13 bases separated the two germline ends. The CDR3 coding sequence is TGTGCCAGCGGCAGGGACTCCTACTATGGCTACACCTTC. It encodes CASGRDSYYGYTF.

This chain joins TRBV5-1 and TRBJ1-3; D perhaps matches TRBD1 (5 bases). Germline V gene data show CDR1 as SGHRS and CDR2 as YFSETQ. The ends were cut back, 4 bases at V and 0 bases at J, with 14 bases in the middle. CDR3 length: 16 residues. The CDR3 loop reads CASSLTVGLSGNTIYF. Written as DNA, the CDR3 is TGCGCCAGCAGCCTGACAGTCGGGCTCTCTGGAAACACCATATATTTT.

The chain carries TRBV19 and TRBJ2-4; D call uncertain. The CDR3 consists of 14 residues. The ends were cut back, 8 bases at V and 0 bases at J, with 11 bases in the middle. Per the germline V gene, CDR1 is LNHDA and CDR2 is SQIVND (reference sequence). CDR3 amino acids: CASSPDLAKNIQYF. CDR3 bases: TGTGCCAGTTCTCCAGATTTAGCCAAAAACATTCAGTACTTC.

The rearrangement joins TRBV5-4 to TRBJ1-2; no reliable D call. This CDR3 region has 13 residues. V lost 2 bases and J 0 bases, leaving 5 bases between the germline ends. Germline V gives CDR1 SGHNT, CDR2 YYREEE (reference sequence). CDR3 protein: CASSFPTNYGYTF. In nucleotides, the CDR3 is TGTGCCAGCAGCTTTCCTACTAACTATGGCTACACCTTC.

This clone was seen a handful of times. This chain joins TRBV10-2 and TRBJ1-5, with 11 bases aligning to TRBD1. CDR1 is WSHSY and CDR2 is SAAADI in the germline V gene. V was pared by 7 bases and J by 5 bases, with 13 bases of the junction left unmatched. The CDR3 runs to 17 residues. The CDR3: CASNPGQGVIRDQPQHF. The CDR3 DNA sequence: TGCGCCAGCAATCCGGGACAGGGGGTAATAAGGGATCAGCCCCAGCATTTT.

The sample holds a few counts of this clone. CDR3 residues: CATSIGNQPQHF. CDR3 coding DNA: TGTGCCACCAGCATAGGCAATCAGCCCCAGCATTTT. This chain links TRBV15 with TRBJ1-5; no clear D. Germline values: CDR1 LNHNV, CDR2 YYDKDF (reference sequence). The CDR3 has 12 residues. Trimming cost V 4 bases and J 2 bases, with 3 bases left between them.

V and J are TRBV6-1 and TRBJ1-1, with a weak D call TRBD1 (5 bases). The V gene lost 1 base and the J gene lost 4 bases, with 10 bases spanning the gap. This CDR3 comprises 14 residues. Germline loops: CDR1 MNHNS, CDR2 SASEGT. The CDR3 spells CASSEVYGGTEAFF. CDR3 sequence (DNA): TGTGCCAGCAGTGAAGTTTACGGGGGCACTGAAGCTTTCTTT.

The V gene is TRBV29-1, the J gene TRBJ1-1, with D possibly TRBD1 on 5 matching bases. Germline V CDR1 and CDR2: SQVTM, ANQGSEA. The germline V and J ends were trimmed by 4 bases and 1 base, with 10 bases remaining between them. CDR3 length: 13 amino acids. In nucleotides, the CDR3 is TGCAGCGTTGTAGGGACTTCGAACACTGAAGCTTTCTTT. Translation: CSVVGTSNTEAFF.